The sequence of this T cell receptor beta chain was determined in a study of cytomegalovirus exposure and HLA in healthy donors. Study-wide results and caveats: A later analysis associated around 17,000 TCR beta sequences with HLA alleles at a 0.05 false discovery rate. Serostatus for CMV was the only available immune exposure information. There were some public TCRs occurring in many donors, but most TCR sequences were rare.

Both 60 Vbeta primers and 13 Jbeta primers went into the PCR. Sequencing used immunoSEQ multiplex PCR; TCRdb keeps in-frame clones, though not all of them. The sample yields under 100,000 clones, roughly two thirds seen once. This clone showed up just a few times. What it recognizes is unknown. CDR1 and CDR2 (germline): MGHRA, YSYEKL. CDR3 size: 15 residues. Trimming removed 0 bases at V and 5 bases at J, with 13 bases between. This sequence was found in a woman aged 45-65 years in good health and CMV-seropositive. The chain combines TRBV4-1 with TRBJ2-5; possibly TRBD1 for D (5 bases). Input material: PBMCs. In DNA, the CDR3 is TGCGCCAGCAGCCAAGATCACAGGTTACAGGAGACCCAGTACTTC. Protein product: CASSQDHRLQETQYF.